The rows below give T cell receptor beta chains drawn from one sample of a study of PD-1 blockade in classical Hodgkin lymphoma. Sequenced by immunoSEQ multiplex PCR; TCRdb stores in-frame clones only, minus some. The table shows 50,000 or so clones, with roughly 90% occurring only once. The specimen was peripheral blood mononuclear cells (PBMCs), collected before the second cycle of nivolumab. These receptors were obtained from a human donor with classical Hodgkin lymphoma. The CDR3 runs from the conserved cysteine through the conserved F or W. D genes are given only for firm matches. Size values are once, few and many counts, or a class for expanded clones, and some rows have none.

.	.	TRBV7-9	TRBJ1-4	TGTGCCAGCAGCTCATCTACGGGGGAAAAACTGTTTTTT	CASSSSTGEKLFF
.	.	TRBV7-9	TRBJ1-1	TGTGCCAGCAGAGGGGGGTTGAACACTGAAGCTTTCTTT	CASRGGLNTEAFF
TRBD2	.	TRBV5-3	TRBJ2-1	TGTGCCAGAAGCTGCTCGTGGGAGGGAGGATACAATGAGCAGTTCTTC	CARSCSWEGGYNEQFF
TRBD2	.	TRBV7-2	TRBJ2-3	TGTGCCAGCAGCTTATTGGGACTAGCGGGGGCTGATACGCAGTATTTT	CASSLLGLAGADTQYF
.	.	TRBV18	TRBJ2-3	TGTGCCAGCTCACCAGGCTCCGACACAGATACGCAGTATTTT	CASSPGSDTDTQYF
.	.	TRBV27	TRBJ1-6	TGTGCCAGCACCCGGCTCGGGGTAACAAGCTCCTATAATTCACCCCTCCACTTT	CASTRLGVTSSYNSPLHF
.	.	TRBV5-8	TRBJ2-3	TGTGCCAGCAGCTTGGTAGTGGGGGCAGACTACACAGATACGCAGTATTTT	CASSLVVGADYTDTQYF
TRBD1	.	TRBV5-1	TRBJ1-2	TGCGCCAGCAGCTCCTCGGACAGGGGACTTAACTATGGCTACACCTTC	CASSSSDRGLNYGYTF
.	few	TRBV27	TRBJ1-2	TGTGCCAGCGGACCGGGACGCATCTATGGCTACACCTTC	CASGPGRIYGYTF
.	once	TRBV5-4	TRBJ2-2	TGTGCCAGCAGCTCCGGACACGGAGAGACCGGGGAGCTGTTTTTT	CASSSGHGETGELFF
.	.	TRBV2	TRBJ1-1	TGTGCCAGCAGTGAAGCGTCCGGGGGGCCCGCCTCTTGGGACACTGAAGCTTTCTTT	CASSEASGGPASWDTEAFF
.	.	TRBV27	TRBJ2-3	TGTGCCAGCAGCCGGGACCCGGGCCGAAGGGGGGCAGATACGCAGTATTTT	CASSRDPGRRGADTQYF
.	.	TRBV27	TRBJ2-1	TGTGCCAGCAGGATGATAGGGGGTGTCAATGAGCAGTTCTTC	CASRMIGGVNEQFF